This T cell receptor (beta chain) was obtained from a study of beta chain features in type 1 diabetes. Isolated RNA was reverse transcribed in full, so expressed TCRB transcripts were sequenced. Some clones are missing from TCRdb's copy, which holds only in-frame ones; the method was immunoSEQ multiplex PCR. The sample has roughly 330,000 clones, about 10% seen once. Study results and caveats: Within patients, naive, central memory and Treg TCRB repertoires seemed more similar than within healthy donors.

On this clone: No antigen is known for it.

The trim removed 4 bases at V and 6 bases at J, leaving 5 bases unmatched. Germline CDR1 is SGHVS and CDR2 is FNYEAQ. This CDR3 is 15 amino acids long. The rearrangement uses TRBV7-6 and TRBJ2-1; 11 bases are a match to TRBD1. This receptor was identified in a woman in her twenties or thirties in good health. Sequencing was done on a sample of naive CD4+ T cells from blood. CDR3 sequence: CASSSGTGGGNEQFF. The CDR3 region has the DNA TGTGCCAGCAGCTCCGGGACAGGGGGTGGCAATGAGCAGTTCTTC.